Listed below are T cell receptor beta chains from one sample, sequenced in a study of T cell responses to AZD1222 COVID-19 vaccine. Some clones are missing from TCRdb's copy, which holds only in-frame ones; the method was immunoSEQ multiplex PCR. The sample contains 95,000 to 150,000 clones, 90% to 95% of which appear only once. Source: peripheral blood, taken 28 days after the second AZD1222 dose. These TCRs come from an adult who received the AZD1222 COVID-19 vaccine. Both conserved end residues are part of each CDR3. The D gene is left open where the match is weak. Some rows mark clone size as missing; the rest say once, few, many or name a class of expanded clone.

TRBJ1-5,-,TRBV7-2,-,CASSLGQGNNQPQHF,TGTGCCAGCAGCTTAGGGCAGGGAAACAATCAGCCCCAGCATTTT
TRBJ1-4,TRBD1,TRBV6-5,-,CASSVTGGVEKLFF,TGTGCCAGTTCTGTGACAGGGGGCGTCGAAAAACTGTTTTTT
TRBJ2-3,-,TRBV7-2,-,CASSLVGNTDTQYF,TGTGCCAGCAGCTTAGTCGGAAACACAGATACGCAGTATTTT
TRBJ2-5,TRBD2,TRBV19,few,CASSTPEREEETQYF,TGTGCCAGTAGTACCCCCGAGCGGGAGGAAGAGACCCAGTACTTC
TRBJ1-4,-,TRBV11-2,-,CASSSRPGFNEKLFF,TGTGCCAGCAGCTCTCGACCAGGCTTTAATGAAAAACTGTTTTTT
TRBJ1-5,TRBD1,TRBV30,-,CAWSSGTGNQPQHF,TGTGCCTGGAGCTCCGGGACAGGCAATCAGCCCCAGCATTTT
TRBJ2-3,TRBD2,TRBV2,-,CASSPPGSSGRGDTQYF,TGTGCCAGCAGCCCGCCGGGCTCTAGCGGGAGAGGAGATACGCAGTATTTT
TRBJ2-1,TRBD1,TRBV7-3,-,CASSLKTGAYNEQFF,TGTGCCAGCAGCTTAAAAACAGGGGCCTACAATGAGCAGTTCTTC
TRBJ2-1,TRBD2,TRBV9,-,CASSELAGGSFNEQFF,TGTGCCAGCAGCGAACTAGCGGGAGGTTCCTTCAATGAGCAGTTCTTC
TRBJ2-3,-,TRBV24-1,-,CATTVDKGHGDTQYF,TGTGCCACCACTGTGGATAAGGGGCACGGAGATACGCAGTATTTT
TRBJ1-2,-,TRBV7-9,-,CASSTNREGGYTF,TGTGCCAGCAGCACCAACAGGGAGGGGGGCTACACCTTC
TRBJ1-1,-,TRBV6-5,-,CASIRGYPNTEAFF,TGTGCCAGCATTAGGGGGTATCCGAACACTGAAGCTTTCTTT
TRBJ1-1,-,TRBV11-2,-,CASSWLNTEAFF,TGTGCCAGCAGCTGGTTAAACACTGAAGCTTTCTTT
TRBJ1-2,-,TRBV4-3,-,CASSHQGQPNYGYTF,TGCGCCAGCAGCCACCAAGGACAGCCGAACTATGGCTACACCTTC
TRBJ1-2,-,TRBV7-8,-,CASSLGDDPVWGYTF,TGTGCCAGCAGCTTAGGGGACGACCCCGTTTGGGGCTACACCTTC
TRBJ1-1,TRBD1,TRBV28,-,CASSIQTGLTTEAFF,TGTGCCAGCAGTATTCAGACAGGGTTAACTACTGAAGCTTTCTTT
TRBJ2-3,-,TRBV21-1,-,CASGPRRGRTDTQYF,TGTGCCAGCGGGCCCCGGCGGGGGCGCACAGATACGCAGTATTTT
TRBJ1-2,-,TRBV25-1,-,CASSEGNYGYTF,TGTGCCAGCAGTGAAGGGAACTATGGCTACACCTTC
TRBJ1-6,-,TRBV7-9,-,CASSLSSPLHF,TGTGCCAGCAGCTTAAGTTCACCCCTCCACTTT
TRBJ2-2,-,TRBV5-4,-,CASSSGLFGTGELFF,TGTGCCAGCAGCTCAGGACTTTTCGGGACCGGGGAGCTGTTTTTT
TRBJ2-3,-,TRBV24-1,-,CATSGGGTDTQYF,TGTGCCACCAGCGGGGGTGGCACAGATACGCAGTATTTT
TRBJ2-1,-,TRBV5-6,-,CASSLGFSAKLNNEQFF,TGTGCCAGCAGCTTGGGATTTAGCGCAAAATTAAACAATGAGCAGTTCTTC
TRBJ1-1,-,TRBV3-1/TRBV3-2,-,CASSSITEAFF,TGTGCCAGCAGCTCGATTACTGAAGCTTTCTTT
TRBJ1-2,TRBD1,TRBV7-9,-,CASSLAQGEDSYGYTF,TGTGCCAGCAGCTTAGCTCAGGGGGAAGACTCCTATGGCTACACCTTC
TRBJ2-5,TRBD2,TRBV9,-,CASSVEASGEETQYF,TGTGCCAGCAGCGTAGAGGCTAGCGGGGAAGAGACCCAGTACTTC
TRBJ2-5,TRBD1,TRBV6-6,-,CASSLGTGQTQYF,TGTGCCAGCAGTTTGGGGACAGGACAGACCCAGTACTTC
TRBJ1-5,-,TRBV6-5,-,CASQHNQPQHF,TGTGCCAGCCAGCACAATCAGCCCCAGCATTTT
TRBJ2-7,-,TRBV5-1,once,CASSQGYEQYF,TGCGCCAGCAGCCAAGGCTACGAGCAGTACTTC
TRBJ2-1,-,TRBV7-2,-,CASSRSGTSIEQFF,TGTGCCAGCAGCCGTTCCGGGACTTCTATTGAGCAGTTCTTC
TRBJ2-1,TRBD2,TRBV7-6,-,CASSQAGGTYNEQFF,TGTGCCAGCAGTCAGGCGGGGGGGACATACAATGAGCAGTTCTTC
TRBJ1-3,-,TRBV27,-,CASSQRSGNTIYF,TGTGCCAGCAGTCAAAGATCTGGAAACACCATATATTTT
TRBJ1-2,-,TRBV30,-,CAWSPANNYGYTF,TGTGCCTGGAGCCCTGCAAACAACTATGGCTACACCTTC
TRBJ2-7,-,TRBV6-2/TRBV6-3,-,CASSYSSNNPYEQYF,TGTGCCAGCAGTTACTCAAGTAACAACCCTTACGAGCAGTACTTC
TRBJ1-2,-,TRBV5-1,few,CASSTRRGDGYTF,TGCGCCAGCAGCACGAGGCGGGGGGATGGCTACACCTTC
TRBJ1-5,-,TRBV7-2,-,CASSPGVGQPQHF,TGTGCCAGCAGTCCGGGGGTTGGGCAGCCCCAGCATTTT
TRBJ2-7,TRBD1,TRBV14,-,CASSGAQGPGVEQYF,TGTGCCAGCAGTGGGGCACAGGGGCCTGGGGTCGAGCAGTACTTC
TRBJ1-1,TRBD1,TRBV14,-,CASSIRTGLNTEAFF,TGTGCCAGCAGCATTCGGACAGGTCTGAACACTGAAGCTTTCTTT
TRBJ2-3,TRBD2,TRBV6-5,-,CASSYSSSGGTDTQYF,TGTGCCAGCAGTTACTCGTCCTCGGGGGGAACAGATACGCAGTATTTT
TRBJ1-4,TRBD1,TRBV9,-,CASSGGQAGRATNEKLFF,TGTGCCAGCAGCGGGGGACAGGCGGGACGAGCAACTAATGAAAAACTGTTTTTT
TRBJ2-2,-,TRBV7-6,-,CASRLGAYGEDTGELFF,TGTGCCAGCAGACTGGGTGCTTACGGGGAAGACACCGGGGAGCTGTTTTTT
TRBJ2-5,TRBD2,TRBV11-2,-,CASSLPGGLETQYF,TGTGCCAGCAGCTTGCCGGGGGGGCTAGAGACCCAGTACTTC
TRBJ2-1,-,TRBV3-1/TRBV3-2,-,CASSQAAEQFF,TGTGCCAGCAGCCAAGCGGCGGAGCAGTTCTTC
TRBJ1-3,-,TRBV2,-,CASKNPGNTIYF,TGTGCCAGCAAAAACCCTGGAAACACCATATATTTT
TRBJ1-3,-,TRBV19,-,CASSMVSSGNTIYF,TGTGCCAGTAGTATGGTTAGCTCTGGAAACACCATATATTTT
TRBJ2-7,-,TRBV6-5,-,CASSYFVSSYEQYF,TGTGCCAGCAGTTACTTCGTTAGCTCCTACGAGCAGTACTTC
TRBJ2-3,-,TRBV11-2,-,CASSIYTDTQYF,TGTGCCAGCAGCATCTACACAGATACGCAGTATTTT
TRBJ2-2,TRBD2,TRBV2,-,CASSTIAGGGELFF,TGTGCCAGCAGTACTATAGCGGGTGGCGGGGAGCTGTTTTTT
TRBJ1-1,-,TRBV4-1,-,CASSPLGEMNTEAFF,TGCGCCAGCAGCCCCCTTGGGGAGATGAACACTGAAGCTTTCTTT
TRBJ2-3,-,TRBV7-9,once,CASSDGGPTRTDTQYF,TGTGCCAGCAGCGATGGGGGGCCCACAAGAACAGATACGCAGTATTTT
TRBJ1-1,-,TRBV5-4,-,CASSNYGVPTEAFF,TGTGCCAGCAGCAACTATGGGGTCCCCACTGAAGCTTTCTTT
TRBJ2-7,TRBD2,TRBV7-2,-,CASSVLLAGVGEQYF,TGTGCCAGCAGCGTACTACTAGCGGGAGTAGGCGAGCAGTACTTC
TRBJ1-2,TRBD1,TRBV12-5,-,CASGALDRGDGYTF,TGTGCTAGTGGCGCGCTCGACAGGGGCGATGGCTACACCTTC